These 21 T cell receptor beta chains originate from one sample sequenced in a study of T cell repertoires in cytomegalovirus infection. TCRdb recomputed calls from the reads with MiXCR, one row per CDR3 protein. The table shows around 250,000 distinct CDR3 sequences, with about a sixth occurring only once. Sequences were obtained from CD8+ T cells from PBMCs. Receptors were obtained from a human donor in good health (CMV status not recorded). Some clones in this sample may be carry-over from other donors' samples.

CDR3 region: CASSDGTDTEAFF. The CDR3, as DNA: TGCGCCAGCAGCGACGGGACAGACACTGAAGCTTTCTTT. The rearrangement joins TRBV4-1 to TRBJ1-1; 7 bases agree with TRBD1. This CDR3 spans 13 amino acids. Per the germline V gene, CDR1 is MGHRA and CDR2 is YSYEKL. V trimming: 5 bases; J trimming: 3 bases; junction bases outside the gene matches: 3.

This clonotype has at least ten counts. The chain uses TRBV11-2 and TRBJ2-1; possible D gene TRBD1, 6 bases. V was pared by 1 base and J by 5 bases, with 9 bases between. The CDR3 has 14 residues. Per germline, CDR1 SGHAT and CDR2 FQNNGV. The CDR3 protein is CASSLAGANNEQFF. The DNA of the CDR3 is TGTGCCAGCAGCTTAGCAGGGGCGAACAATGAGCAGTTCTTC.

This clonotype was counted many times. The genes are TRBV6-1 and TRBJ1-5; perhaps TRBD1 as D (6 bases). The CDR3 runs to 15 residues. Germline CDR1 reads MNHNS; CDR2 reads SASEGT. The V and J ends lost 6 bases and 1 base respectively, with 13 bases between them. The CDR3: CASSPEGGSNQPQHF. In nucleotides, the CDR3 is TGTGCCAGCAGCCCCGAGGGGGGGAGCAATCAGCCCCAGCATTTT.

This clonotype was found many times. V is TRBV27 and J is TRBJ2-3; D not certain. CDR3 length: 16 amino acids. V lost 5 bases, J lost 2 bases, and 17 bases lay in between. Germline V gene lookup returns CDR1 MNHEY and CDR2 SMNVEV (reference sequence). CDR3 loop: CASSSNGRPPTDTQYF. CDR3 sequence (DNA): TGTGCCAGCAGTAGTAATGGGCGGCCTCCCACAGATACGCAGTATTTT.

The chain carries TRBV6-2 or TRBV6-3 and TRBJ2-1; 11 bases align to TRBD2. The V segment lost 6 bases and the J segment 6 bases; nucleotides outside the gene matches: 7. Germline lookup yields CDR1 MNHEY and CDR2 SVGEGT. The CDR3 is made up of 15 amino acids. The CDR3 coding sequence is TGTGCCAGCAGCCACCTAGCGGGGGGCGTCAATGAGCAGTTCTTC. Amino acids: CASSHLAGGVNEQFF.

With respect to this clonotype: With a much larger clone just one base away, this may be a read error. This chain joins TRBV12-3 or TRBV12-4 and TRBJ2-7; no firm D call. The CDR3 spans 14 residues. Trimming pared 5 bases from V and 1 base from J, leaving 12 bases between. CDR3 DNA sequence: TGTGCCAGCAGTCCGAGACATACGTCCTACGAGCAGTACTTC. The encoded protein is CASSPRHTSYEQYF.

The rearrangement joins TRBV6-6 to TRBJ1-2; 12 bases map to TRBD1. The CDR3 totals 14 residues. The germline CDR1 and CDR2 sequences are MNHNY and SVGAGI (reference sequence). Trimming cost V 2 bases and J 7 bases; bases outside gene matches: 2. CDR3 coding DNA: TGTGCCAGCAGTTACGGGGACAGGGGGCTTGGCTACACCTTC. This gives the protein CASSYGDRGLGYTF.

This clonotype was seen a handful of times. The V gene is TRBV6-5, the J gene TRBJ1-1; TRBD1 might be the D (5 bases). The ends were cut back, 0 bases at V and 1 base at J, with 24 bases in the middle. The CDR3 totals 20 residues. The germline CDR1 and CDR2 sequences are MNHEY and SVGAGI. CDR3: CASSYSIGGGGEGWNTEAFF. The CDR3 nucleotides read TGTGCCAGCAGTTACTCGATTGGTGGGGGAGGTGAGGGCTGGAACACTGAAGCTTTCTTT.

This clonotype occurred many times. V and J are TRBV6-2 or TRBV6-3 and TRBJ1-1, with 10 bases matching TRBD1. Germline loops: CDR1 MNHEY, CDR2 SVGEGT. V was clipped by 6 bases and J by 5 bases; unmatched bases: 9. This CDR3 is 15 amino acids long. The DNA of the CDR3 is TGTGCCAGCAGCCTGGGACAGGGGTTCAGGACTGAAGCTTTCTTT. This encodes CASSLGQGFRTEAFF.

This clonotype turned up a few times. V and J are TRBV5-6 and TRBJ1-3; the D gene is possibly TRBD1 (5 bases). The germline V gene has CDR1 SGHDT and CDR2 YYEEEE. This CDR3 contains 14 residues. Deletions cut 4 bases from V and 2 bases from J, with 10 bases between. CDR3 residues: CASSLVGAGNTIYF. In nucleotides, the CDR3 is TGTGCCAGCAGCCTGGTAGGGGCTGGAAACACCATATATTTT.

This clonotype was found many times. The V call is TRBV11-2, the J call TRBJ2-1; D unresolved. This CDR3 has 16 residues. CDR1 is SGHAT and CDR2 is FQNNGV in the germline V gene. The germline V and J ends were trimmed by 3 bases and 1 base, with 13 bases remaining between them. Here the CDR3 DNA reads TGTGCCAGCAGCTTCATATTCTTAAGGTCCTACAATGAGCAGTTCTTC. Translating it yields CASSFIFLRSYNEQFF.

V gene TRBV29-1 combines with J gene TRBJ2-2, with D perhaps matching TRBD2 (5 bases). V dropped 3 bases and J dropped 5 bases, with 13 bases sitting between them. From germline, CDR1 is SQVTM and CDR2 ANQGSEA. The CDR3 extends over 14 amino acids. In DNA form, the CDR3 reads TGCAGCGTTGATCTCGGGCGCGGGACCGGGGAGCTGTTTTTT. Translating gives CSVDLGRGTGELFF.

This clonotype was seen repeatedly, ten times or more. The CDR3 spells CASSLSQTGYGELFF. The CDR3 bases are TGTGCCAGCAGTTTATCCCAGACAGGTTACGGGGAGCTGTTTTTT. This chain links TRBV28 with TRBJ2-2; tentatively, D is TRBD1 (6 bases). Germline V lookup: CDR1 MDHEN, CDR2 SYDVKM. The CDR3 has 15 amino acids. V dropped 1 base and J dropped 7 bases, with 13 bases sitting between them. Variable domain in full (rest from reference TRBV28 and TRBJ2-2): DVKVTQSSRYLVKRTGEKVFLECVQDMDHENMFWYRQDPGLGLRLIYFSYDVKMKEKGDIPEGYSVSREKKERFSLILESASTNQTSMYLCASSLSQTGYGELFFGEGSRLTVL.

The CDR3 reads CASSGGPYGYTF. In nucleotides, the CDR3 is TGTGCCAGCAGCGGGGGTCCATATGGCTACACCTTC. The chain has TRBV6-8 and TRBJ1-2; D is possibly TRBD1 (5 bases). The germline gives CDR1 MNHGY, CDR2 SAAAGT. Trimming stripped 6 bases from V and 5 bases from J, with 10 bases between. This CDR3 spans 12 amino acids.

The chain employs TRBV6-8 and TRBJ2-6; no reliable D call. V lost 10 bases and J lost 0, with 13 bases in between. Germline loops: CDR1 MNHGY, CDR2 SAAAGT. CDR3 size: 15 residues. CDR3 sequence: CANMSPGSGANVLTF. The CDR3 region has the DNA TGTGCCAACATGAGCCCGGGCTCTGGGGCCAACGTCCTGACTTTC.

As concerns this clonotype: At one boundary the junction diverges from the germline segment, which might be a read error. V is TRBV5-3 and J is TRBJ1-1; tentative D call: TRBD1 (5 bases). TRBV5-3 is designated an ORF whose function remains uncertain. The CDR3 length is 15 residues. In DNA form, the CDR3 reads TGTGCCAGCAGCTTGGCCCCGACTAGGGGCGCTGAAGCTTTCTTT. This translates into CASSLAPTRGAEAFF.

The chain has TRBV2 and TRBJ2-1, with D uncertain. Germline-derived CDR1 and CDR2 are SNHLY and FYNNEI. Trimming pared 7 bases from V and 6 bases from J, leaving 4 bases between. This CDR3 has 10 residues. The CDR3 protein is CASISNEQFF. The DNA for the CDR3 is TGTGCCAGCATTTCCAATGAGCAGTTCTTC. The full variable domain, completed using reference TRBV2 and TRBJ2-1, is EPEVTQTPSHQVTQMGQEVILRCVPISNHLYFYWYRQILGQKVEFLVSFYNNEISEKSEIFDDQFSVERPDGSNFTLKIRSTKLEDSAMYFCASISNEQFFGPGTRLTVL.

The gene calls are TRBV29-1 and TRBJ2-1; 13 nucleotides match TRBD2. The CDR3 extends over 14 amino acids. V was clipped by 7 bases and J by 2 bases; unmatched bases: 2. Germline loops: CDR1 SQVTM, CDR2 ANQGSEA. The CDR3 spells CSEGTSGAYNEQFF. The DNA of the CDR3 is TGCAGCGAAGGGACTAGCGGGGCCTACAATGAGCAGTTCTTC.

The CDR3 here is CASSPDTGGGKLFF. The CDR3, as DNA: TGTGCCAGCAGCCCGGACACGGGTGGGGGAAAACTGTTTTTT. This chain links TRBV14 with TRBJ1-4, with D perhaps matching TRBD1 (5 bases). CDR1 and CDR2 (germline): SGHDN, FVKESK. The V gene lost 4 bases and the J gene lost 10 bases, with 16 bases spanning the gap. The CDR3 has 14 amino acids.

The V gene is TRBV20-1, the J gene TRBJ1-2; tentatively, D is TRBD1 (5 bases). Germline CDR1 and CDR2: DFQATT and SNEGSKA (reference sequence). The V end lost 0 bases, the J end lost 3 bases, and 14 bases lay between the germline ends. The CDR3 contains 15 residues. CDR3 sequence (DNA): TGCAGTGCTAGAGAGCGGGACGCAGGTTACTATGGCTACACCTTC. Translation: CSARERDAGYYGYTF.

This clonotype was seen only once. This sequence joins TRBV28 and TRBJ2-1, with TRBD1 identical over 7 bases. CDR3 length: 16 residues. V dropped 6 bases and J dropped 1; count of bases not matched to a gene: 9. The germline gives CDR1 MDHEN, CDR2 SYDVKM. CDR3: CASSSPQGVSYNEQFF. The CDR3 nucleotides are TGTGCCAGCAGCTCACCCCAGGGGGTTTCCTACAATGAGCAGTTCTTC.